Presented here are 15 T cell receptor beta chains from one specimen sequenced in a study of blood T cell repertoires in COVID-19. The data were produced by immunoSEQ multiplex PCR, yet TCRdb's version contains in-frame clones alone and is incomplete. The profile covers roughly 140,000 clones, with about 84% appearing a single time and over 10% taken by the ten largest. Sequenced sample: peripheral blood. The source is a man in his 60s with active or convalescent COVID-19.

This clone was found once. The chain joins TRBV20-1 to TRBJ1-4; TRBD1 matches at 10 bases. CDR1 is DFQATT and CDR2 is SNEGSKA in the germline V gene (reference sequence). Germline trimming cut 3 bases from V and 7 bases from J; bases unmatched to any gene: 11. The CDR3 loop spans 16 amino acids. This CDR3 reads CSASAGTGAWGEKLFF. The CDR3 DNA sequence: TGCAGTGCTAGTGCGGGGACAGGGGCCTGGGGTGAAAAACTGTTTTTT.

This clone occurred a few times. The V and J genes are TRBV19 and TRBJ2-1, with D possibly being TRBD2 (6 bases). The CDR3 runs 18 residues. Trimming removed 1 base at V and 6 bases at J, with 22 bases between. Germline values: CDR1 LNHDA, CDR2 SQIVND (reference sequence). CDR3 in DNA: TGTGCCAGTAGTATAGGGTCGGGACTCGCCTTGTTGGGCAATGAGCAGTTCTTC. This sequence encodes CASSIGSGLALLGNEQFF.

The rearrangement uses TRBV6-7 and TRBJ2-7; D gene ambiguous. TRBV6-7 is an open reading frame whose function is uncertain. V lost 2 bases and J lost 6, with 11 bases in between. CDR3 length: 13 residues. The CDR3 protein is CASSYSTQVEQYF. CDR3 coding DNA: TGTGCCAGCAGTTACAGCACCCAAGTCGAGCAGTACTTC.

The V gene is TRBV28, the J gene TRBJ2-7; weak D call: TRBD2 (6 bases). V lost 8 bases and J 3 bases, leaving 20 bases between the germline ends. CDR1 is MDHEN and CDR2 is SYDVKM in the germline V gene. The CDR3 is made up of 15 amino acids. The CDR3 protein is CASLGTPEGLYEQYF. CDR3 in DNA: TGTGCCAGCTTAGGGACTCCCGAGGGTCTCTACGAGCAGTACTTC.

The rearrangement links TRBV9 to TRBJ2-3, with 10 bases lining up with TRBD2. J lost 4 bases, V lost 4 bases, and 9 bases had no gene match. The CDR3 sequence is 16 residues long. From germline, CDR1 is SGDLS and CDR2 YYNGEE. CDR3 sequence (DNA): TGTGCCAGCAGCTTTCGCACAGCGGGAGGGGCAGATACGCAGTATTTT. Translation: CASSFRTAGGADTQYF.

The chain links TRBV24-1 to TRBJ2-3; 10 bases align to TRBD1. CDR1 is KGHDR and CDR2 is SFDVKD in the germline V gene. The CDR3 runs to 15 residues. The trim removed 5 bases at V and 4 bases at J, leaving 5 bases unmatched. CDR3 in DNA: TGTGCCACCAGTGCGGACAGGGGGTGGGCAGATACGCAGTATTTT. It codes for CATSADRGWADTQYF.

The CDR3 spells CASSSGLAGGTKNIQYF. The CDR3, as DNA: TGTGCCAGCAGCTCGGGACTAGCGGGAGGGACCAAAAACATTCAGTACTTC. The chain joins TRBV7-2 to TRBJ2-4; 16 nucleotides agree with TRBD2. The germline V gene encodes CDR1 SGHTA and CDR2 FQGNSA. This CDR3 contains 17 residues. V shed 4 bases, J shed 2 bases, and the junction held 2 bases outside the gene matches.

V gene TRBV7-9 combines with J gene TRBJ2-7, with D perhaps TRBD1 (6 bases). Looked up from germline, CDR1 is SEHNR and CDR2 is FQNEAQ (reference sequence). CDR3 size: 11 residues. V lost 5 bases, J lost 13 bases, and 15 bases lay in between. The CDR3 sequence: CASSTTGLFYF. The CDR3, as DNA: TGTGCCAGCAGCACTACAGGGCTTTTTTACTTC.

The V and J genes are TRBV29-1 and TRBJ1-6, with TRBD1 identical over 8 bases. The CDR3 length is 13 residues. With 6 bases clipped from V and 6 bases from J, the junction kept 4 bases outside the gene matches. CDR1 is SQVTM and CDR2 is ANQGSEA in the germline V gene. Here the CDR3 DNA reads TGCAGCGTGAACCAGGGGGCTAATTCACCCCTCCACTTT. This translates into CSVNQGANSPLHF.

This chain uses TRBV7-2 with TRBJ1-4, with D uncertain. The CDR3 is 13 amino acids. In germline, CDR1 is SGHTA, CDR2 FQGNSA. V lost 4 bases and J lost 8, with 11 bases in between. The CDR3 nucleotides are TGTGCCAGCAGCTCTGGACTGGGGGAAAAACTGTTTTTT. Its translation: CASSSGLGEKLFF.

The rearrangement uses TRBV24-1 and TRBJ1-2, with D possibly matching TRBD1 (5 bases). The CDR3 is made up of 14 amino acids. V was cut by 2 bases and J by 5 bases, with 11 bases left in between. From germline, CDR1 is KGHDR and CDR2 SFDVKD. CDR3 coding DNA: TGTGCCACCAGTGATTCGGGGGGACTATATGGCTACACCTTC. Encoded protein: CATSDSGGLYGYTF.

The chain uses TRBV7-3 and TRBJ2-1; TRBD2 agrees at 11 bases. The CDR3 has 16 residues. The germline V gene has CDR1 SGHTA and CDR2 FQGTGA. V gave up 2 bases and J gave up 9 bases; unmatched junction bases: 9. CDR3 nucleotides: TGTGCCAGCAGCTTAGGAGGGCTAGCGGGAGGAGGTGAGCAGTTCTTC. It translates to CASSLGGLAGGGEQFF.

The genes are TRBV28 and TRBJ2-7, with D possibly matching TRBD2 (6 bases). The V gene lost 11 bases and the J gene lost 4 bases, with 18 bases spanning the gap. The CDR3 extends over 13 amino acids. Per germline, CDR1 MDHEN and CDR2 SYDVKM. The CDR3 loop is CAGGEGDGYEQYF. The CDR3 DNA is TGTGCCGGAGGGGAAGGGGACGGGTACGAGCAGTACTTC. Variable domain in full (rest from reference TRBV28 and TRBJ2-7): DVKVTQSSRYLVKRTGEKVFLECVQDMDHENMFWYRQDPGLGLRLIYFSYDVKMKEKGDIPEGYSVSREKKERFSLILESASTNQTSMYLCAGGEGDGYEQYFGPGTRLTVT.

The chain uses TRBV24-1 and TRBJ2-3; possibly TRBD2 for D (5 bases). Germline loops: CDR1 KGHDR, CDR2 SFDVKD. V lost 5 bases to trimming and J lost 4 bases, with 15 bases between them. This CDR3 has 15 residues. CDR3: CATSVASNRADTQYF. The CDR3 DNA reads as TGTGCCACCAGTGTAGCGAGCAACCGGGCAGATACGCAGTATTTT.

The chain has TRBV5-8 and TRBJ1-5, with D unresolved. Germline V lookup: CDR1 SGHTS, CDR2 YDEGEE. The CDR3 covers 14 residues. The germline V and J ends were trimmed by 4 bases and 5 bases, with 13 bases remaining between them. CDR3 region: CASSTQTRYQPQHF. Here the CDR3 DNA reads TGTGCCAGCAGCACACAAACTAGGTATCAGCCCCAGCATTTT.